This TCR beta chain comes out of a study of CD8+ T cells in alopecia areata. At the level of the study: Tofacitinib therapy lasting 6 to 18 months was followed by 6 months off drug. Affected scalp percentage set treated patients' severity scores.

This clone was found once. What it binds is not known. RNA, once extracted, was reverse transcribed into cDNA for use as the sequencing template. Generated by immunoSEQ multiplex PCR, the TCRdb table keeps only in-frame clones and is missing some. Here the sample spans about 200,000 clones, 30% to 40% being singletons. Specified treatment: oral pan-JAK inhibitor, 5-10 mg twice daily. Findings and limits, study-wide: Persistence during tofacitinib was seen for many expanded lesional clones in scalp and blood. Sequences from scalp samples also cover resident alphabeta T cells of normal skin.

With V trimmed by 5 bases and J by 7 bases, 10 bases remained unmatched. Germline-derived CDR1 and CDR2 are MNHEY and SVGAGI. The CDR3 covers 14 residues. The TCR was taken from a human donor with alopecia areata. The J gene is TRBJ1-2, the V gene TRBV6-5; 7 bases line up with TRBD1. The sequencing used CD4+ T cells sorted from blood, collected at approximately week 30, from a patient treated with tofacitinib. In DNA form, the CDR3 reads TGTGCCAGCAGTACAGGGGCCGCAGGAGGTGGCTACACCTTC. Its protein product is CASSTGAAGGGYTF.